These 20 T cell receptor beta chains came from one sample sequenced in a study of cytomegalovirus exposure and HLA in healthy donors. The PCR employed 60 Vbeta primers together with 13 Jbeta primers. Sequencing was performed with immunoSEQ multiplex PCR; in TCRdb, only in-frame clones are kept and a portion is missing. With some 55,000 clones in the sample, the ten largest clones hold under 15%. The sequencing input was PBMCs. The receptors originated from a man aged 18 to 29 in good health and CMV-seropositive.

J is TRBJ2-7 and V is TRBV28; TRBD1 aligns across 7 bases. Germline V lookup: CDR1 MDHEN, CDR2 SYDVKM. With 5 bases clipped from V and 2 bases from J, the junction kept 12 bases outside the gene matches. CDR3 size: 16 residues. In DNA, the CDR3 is TGTGCCAGCAGTAGAGGACAGGTGGATTGGACCTACGAGCAGTACTTC. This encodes CASSRGQVDWTYEQYF.

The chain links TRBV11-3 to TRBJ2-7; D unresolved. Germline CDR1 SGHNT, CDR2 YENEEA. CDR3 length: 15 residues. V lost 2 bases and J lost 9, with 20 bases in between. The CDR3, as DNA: TGTGCCAGCAGCTTAACGGCACCCACTCCTACGGGGCAGTACTTC. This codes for CASSLTAPTPTGQYF.

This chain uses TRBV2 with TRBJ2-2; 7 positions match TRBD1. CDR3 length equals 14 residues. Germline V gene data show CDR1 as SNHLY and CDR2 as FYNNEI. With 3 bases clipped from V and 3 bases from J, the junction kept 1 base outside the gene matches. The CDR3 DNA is TGTGCCAGCAGTGAGGGGACAGACACCGGGGAGCTGTTTTTT. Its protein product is CASSEGTDTGELFF.

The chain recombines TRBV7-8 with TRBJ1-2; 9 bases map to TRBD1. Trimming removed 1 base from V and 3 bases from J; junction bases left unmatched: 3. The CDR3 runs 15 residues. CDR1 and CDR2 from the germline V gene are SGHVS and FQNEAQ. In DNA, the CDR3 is TGTGCCAGCAGCTTAGGGACAGGGGCTGACTATGGCTACACCTTC. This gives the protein CASSLGTGADYGYTF.

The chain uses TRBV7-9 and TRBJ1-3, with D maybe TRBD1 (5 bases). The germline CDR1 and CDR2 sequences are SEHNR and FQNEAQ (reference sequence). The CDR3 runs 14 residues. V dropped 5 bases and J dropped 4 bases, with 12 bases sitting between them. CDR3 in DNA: TGTGCCAGCAGCCCAGGGTTCTCCGGAAACACCATATATTTT. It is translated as CASSPGFSGNTIYF.

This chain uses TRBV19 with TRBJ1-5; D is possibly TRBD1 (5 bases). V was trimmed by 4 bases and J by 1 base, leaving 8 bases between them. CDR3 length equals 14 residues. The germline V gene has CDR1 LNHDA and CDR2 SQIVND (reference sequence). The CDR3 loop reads CASSKGLSNQPQHF. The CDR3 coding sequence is TGTGCCAGTAGTAAGGGACTAAGCAATCAGCCCCAGCATTTT.

The CDR3 DNA follows: TGTGCCAGCAGCGCGGGACTAGCGGACTACGAGCAGTACTTC. It specifies CASSAGLADYEQYF. The chain has TRBV9 and TRBJ2-7; 11 bases agree with TRBD2. The CDR3 length is 14 residues. The V segment lost 3 bases and the J segment 3 bases; nucleotides outside the gene matches: 2. CDR1 is SGDLS and CDR2 is YYNGEE in the germline V gene.

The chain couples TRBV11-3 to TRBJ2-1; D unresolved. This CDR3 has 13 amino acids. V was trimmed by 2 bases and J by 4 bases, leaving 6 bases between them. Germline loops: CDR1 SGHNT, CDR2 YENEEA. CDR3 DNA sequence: TGTGCCAGCAGCTTAAACAATTACAATGAGCAGTTCTTC. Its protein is CASSLNNYNEQFF.

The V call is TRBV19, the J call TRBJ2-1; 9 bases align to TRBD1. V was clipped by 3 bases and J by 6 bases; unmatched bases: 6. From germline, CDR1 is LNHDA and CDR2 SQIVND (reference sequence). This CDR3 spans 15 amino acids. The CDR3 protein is CASSMPGQGSNEQFF. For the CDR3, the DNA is TGTGCCAGTAGTATGCCGGGACAGGGAAGCAATGAGCAGTTCTTC.

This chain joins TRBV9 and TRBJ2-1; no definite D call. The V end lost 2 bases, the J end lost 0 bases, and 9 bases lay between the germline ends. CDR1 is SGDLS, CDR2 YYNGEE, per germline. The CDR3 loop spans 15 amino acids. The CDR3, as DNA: TGTGCCAGCAGCGTTTCGGTTTCCTCCTACAATGAGCAGTTCTTC. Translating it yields CASSVSVSSYNEQFF.

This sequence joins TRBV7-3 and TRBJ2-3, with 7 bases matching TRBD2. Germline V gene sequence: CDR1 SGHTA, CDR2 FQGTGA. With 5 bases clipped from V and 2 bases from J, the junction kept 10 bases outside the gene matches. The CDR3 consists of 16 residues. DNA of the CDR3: TGTGCCAGCAGCCCAAAGGTCGGGGGGACCACAGATACGCAGTATTTT. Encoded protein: CASSPKVGGTTDTQYF.

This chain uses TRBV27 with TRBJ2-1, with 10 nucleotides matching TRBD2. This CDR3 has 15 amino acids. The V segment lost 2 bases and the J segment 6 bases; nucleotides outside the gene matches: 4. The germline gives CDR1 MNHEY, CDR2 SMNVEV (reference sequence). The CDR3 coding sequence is TGTGCCAGCAGTTTAAGGCTAGCGGGAGTCAATGAGCAGTTCTTC. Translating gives CASSLRLAGVNEQFF.

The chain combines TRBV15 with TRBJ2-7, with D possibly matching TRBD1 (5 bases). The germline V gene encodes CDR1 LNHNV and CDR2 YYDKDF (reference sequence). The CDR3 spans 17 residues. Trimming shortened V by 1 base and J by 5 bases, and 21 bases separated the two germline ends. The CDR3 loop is CATSRVPGRYEYDEQYF. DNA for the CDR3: TGTGCCACCAGCAGAGTCCCAGGGCGTTATGAGTACGACGAGCAGTACTTC.

The CDR3 is CASSFSGLRNEKLFF. CDR3 nucleotides: TGCGCCAGCAGCTTCTCGGGGTTGCGGAATGAAAAACTGTTTTTT. The V gene is TRBV5-1, the J gene TRBJ1-4; D unresolved. The length of the CDR3 is 15 residues. V dropped 2 bases and J dropped 5 bases, with 13 bases sitting between them. Germline values: CDR1 SGHRS, CDR2 YFSETQ. Looking up the rest from reference TRBV5-1 and TRBJ1-4 gives the full variable domain: KAGVTQTPRYLIKTRGQQVTLSCSPISGHRSVSWYQQTPGQGLQFLFEYFSETQRNKGNFPGRFSGRQFSNSRSEMNVSTLELGDSALYLCASSFSGLRNEKLFFGSGTQLSVL.

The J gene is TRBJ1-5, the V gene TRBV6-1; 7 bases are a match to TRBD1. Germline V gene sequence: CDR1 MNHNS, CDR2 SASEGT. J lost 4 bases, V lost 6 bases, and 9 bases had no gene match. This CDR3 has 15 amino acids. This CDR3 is CASRLGQAYNQPQHF. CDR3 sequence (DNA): TGTGCCAGCAGACTAGGACAGGCGTATAATCAGCCCCAGCATTTT.

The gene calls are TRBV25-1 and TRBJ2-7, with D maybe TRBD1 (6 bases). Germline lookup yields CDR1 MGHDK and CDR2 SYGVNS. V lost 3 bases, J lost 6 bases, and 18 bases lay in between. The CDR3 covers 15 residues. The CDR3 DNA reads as TGTGCCAGCAGTGATAATCCCCAACAGGGATCCGAGCAGTACTTC. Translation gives CASSDNPQQGSEQYF.

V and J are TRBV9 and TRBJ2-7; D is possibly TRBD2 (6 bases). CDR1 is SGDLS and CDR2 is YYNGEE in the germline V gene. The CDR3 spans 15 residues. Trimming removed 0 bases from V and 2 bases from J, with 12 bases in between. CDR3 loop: CASSVEPGEAYEQYF. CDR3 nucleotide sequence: TGTGCCAGCAGCGTAGAACCGGGAGAGGCCTACGAGCAGTACTTC.

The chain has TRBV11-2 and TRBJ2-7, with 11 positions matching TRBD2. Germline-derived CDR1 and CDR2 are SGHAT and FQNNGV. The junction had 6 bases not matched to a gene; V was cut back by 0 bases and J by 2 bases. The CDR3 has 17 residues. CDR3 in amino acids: CASSLERTSGGAYEQYF. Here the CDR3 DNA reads TGTGCCAGCAGCTTAGAGAGAACTAGCGGGGGAGCCTACGAGCAGTACTTC.

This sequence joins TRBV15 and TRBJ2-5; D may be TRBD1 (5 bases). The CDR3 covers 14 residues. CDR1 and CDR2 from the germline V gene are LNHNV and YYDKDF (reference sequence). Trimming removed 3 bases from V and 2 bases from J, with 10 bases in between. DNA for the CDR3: TGTGCCACCAGCAGGACCAAGGGGCAAGAGACCCAGTACTTC. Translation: CATSRTKGQETQYF.

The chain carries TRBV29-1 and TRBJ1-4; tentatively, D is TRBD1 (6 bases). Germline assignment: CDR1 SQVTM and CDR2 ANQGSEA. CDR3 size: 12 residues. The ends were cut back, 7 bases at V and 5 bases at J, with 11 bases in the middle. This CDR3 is CSAVRGNEKLFF. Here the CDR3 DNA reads TGCAGCGCCGTCAGGGGAAATGAAAAACTGTTTTTT.